A single sample gave rise to the 32 T cell receptor beta chains below, sequenced in a study of shared clonotypes between healthy human individuals. Here immunoSEQ multiplex PCR was the method, and the copy in TCRdb shows in-frame clones only, minus some. Of 300,000 to 400,000 clones listed, roughly 70% were seen once; the top ten hold 10%. The sample consisted of memory CD4+ T cells sorted from blood. Indicated subset: CD45RA-negative fraction. The receptors were gathered from a young man in good health.

V gene TRBV5-4 combines with J gene TRBJ2-1; TRBD2 agrees at 8 bases. The trim removed 4 bases at V and 9 bases at J, leaving 6 bases unmatched. Germline values: CDR1 SGHNT, CDR2 YYREEE (reference sequence). The CDR3 contains 13 residues. This CDR3 is CASSQSGSGEQFF. CDR3 in DNA: TGTGCCAGCAGCCAAAGCGGGAGCGGTGAGCAGTTCTTC.

Only a few counts were recorded for this clone. This chain uses TRBV9 with TRBJ2-3; 12 positions agree with TRBD2. The V and J ends lost 1 base and 0 bases, in that order; junction bases with no gene match: 3. Germline V CDR1 and CDR2: SGDLS, YYNGEE. This CDR3 spans 17 amino acids. The CDR3 nucleotides read TGTGCCAGCAGCGTACTTGGGACTAGCGGGAGCACAGATACGCAGTATTTT. Translating gives CASSVLGTSGSTDTQYF.

The CDR3 sequence: CASSEWGTGRYNEQFF. In DNA form, the CDR3 reads TGTGCCAGCAGTGAATGGGGGACAGGGCGCTACAATGAGCAGTTCTTC. The rearrangement links TRBV25-1 to TRBJ2-1; TRBD1 matches 9 bases. V lost 1 base to trimming and J lost 3 bases; unmatched junction nucleotides: 4. The CDR3 spans 16 residues. CDR1 is MGHDK and CDR2 is SYGVNS in the germline V gene. Full variable domain (rest looked up from reference TRBV25-1 and TRBJ2-1): EADIYQTPRYLVIGTGKKITLECSQTMGHDKMYWYQQDPGMELHLIHYSYGVNSTEKGDLSSESTVSRIRTEHFPLTLESARPSHTSQYLCASSEWGTGRYNEQFFGPGTRLTVL.

This rearrangement joins TRBV5-1 to TRBJ1-1; D possibly corresponds to TRBD1 (6 bases). Germline V gene lookup returns CDR1 SGHRS and CDR2 YFSETQ. The CDR3 contains 16 residues. V was clipped by 2 bases and J by 4 bases, with 18 bases between them. The DNA of the CDR3 is TGCGCCAGCAGCTTTGGCGGGGAAGGGGGAATCACTGAAGCTTTCTTT. It codes for CASSFGGEGGITEAFF.

The CDR3 coding sequence is TGTGCCAGCAGCTTGCCTGGCTACGAGCAGTACTTC. Residues: CASSLPGYEQYF. The chain employs TRBV5-6 and TRBJ2-7, with D unresolved. This CDR3 spans 12 amino acids. Deletions cut 1 base from V and 3 bases from J, with 5 bases between. The germline gives CDR1 SGHDT, CDR2 YYEEEE.

The chain links TRBV28 to TRBJ2-7, with D possibly TRBD1 on 6 matching bases. V was trimmed by 8 bases and J by 6 bases, leaving 17 bases between them. In germline, CDR1 is MDHEN, CDR2 SYDVKM. This CDR3 contains 13 residues. CDR3 coding DNA: TGTGCCAGCGGACAGACACCTTTTCGCGAGCAGTACTTC. Its protein is CASGQTPFREQYF.

The chain has TRBV27 and TRBJ2-7, with a possible D match to TRBD1 (6 bases). Germline V gene sequence: CDR1 MNHEY, CDR2 SMNVEV (reference sequence). V dropped 5 bases and J dropped 0 bases, with 11 bases sitting between them. CDR3 length equals 14 residues. CDR3 sequence (DNA): TGTGCCAGCAGTCCCACAGGGTTCTCCTACGAGCAGTACTTC. Residues: CASSPTGFSYEQYF.

The chain combines TRBV7-9 with TRBJ2-1; 11 bases align to TRBD2. Germline lookup yields CDR1 SEHNR and CDR2 FQNEAQ (reference sequence). The CDR3 sequence is 18 residues long. V shed 5 bases, J shed 7 bases, and the junction held 16 bases outside the gene matches. This chain's CDR3 is CASSPKLLAGVARNEQFF. The CDR3 DNA reads as TGTGCCAGCAGCCCTAAGCTACTAGCGGGAGTGGCGAGGAATGAGCAGTTCTTC. Filled out from reference TRBV7-9 and TRBJ2-1, the complete variable domain reads DTGVSQNPRHKITKRGQNVTFRCDPISEHNRLYWYRQTLGQGPEFLTYFQNEAQLEKSRLLSDRFSAERPKGSFSTLEIQRTEQGDSAMYLCASSPKLLAGVARNEQFFGPGTRLTVL.

The chain joins TRBV10-3 to TRBJ2-5, with TRBD1 matching 9 bases. Germline CDR1 ENHRY, CDR2 SYGVKD. The CDR3 is 12 residues long. J gave up 5 bases and V 9 bases, and 4 bases lay outside the gene matches. CDR3 region: CAIKTGGETQYF. The CDR3 nucleotides read TGTGCCATAAAGACAGGGGGTGAGACCCAGTACTTC.

This chain uses TRBV11-2 with TRBJ1-1; TRBD1 is a possible D gene (5 bases). The germline V gene encodes CDR1 SGHAT and CDR2 FQNNGV. The CDR3 runs to 15 residues. V was shortened by 5 bases and J by 4 bases, with 17 bases between the two germline ends. The CDR3 sequence is CASSPSGRVATEAFF. In nucleotides, the CDR3 is TGTGCCAGCAGCCCAAGCGGCAGGGTTGCCACTGAAGCTTTCTTT.

The CDR3 DNA reads as TGTGCCTGGAGTCGGTTAACTCAGAGGCAGCCCCAGCATTTT. Protein: CAWSRLTQRQPQHF. The rearrangement links TRBV30 to TRBJ1-5; no reliable D call. Between the trimmed V and J ends, which lost 2 bases and 7 bases, there was a span of 15 bases. The CDR3 loop spans 14 amino acids. CDR1 and CDR2 (germline): GTSNPN, SVGIG (reference sequence).

This sequence joins TRBV10-3 and TRBJ2-2, with D unclear. Trimming took off 8 bases at V and 7 bases at J, with 5 bases between the two ends. The V gene's germline CDR1 is ENHRY and CDR2 SYGVKD. The CDR3 is 10 residues long. CDR3 DNA: TGTGCCATCGGTGGCGGGGAGCTGTTTTTT. This codes for CAIGGGELFF.

This clone came up a few times. The CDR3 DNA reads TGTGCCAGCAGTCACGACAGGGGGGCTTTCTTT. Amino acid sequence: CASSHDRGAFF. This chain connects TRBV6-6 to TRBJ1-1; 9 bases are shared with TRBD1. The V and J ends lost 5 bases and 11 bases, in that order; junction bases with no gene match: 3. The CDR3 consists of 11 residues. Germline CDR1 and CDR2: MNHNY and SVGAGI (reference sequence).

The chain uses TRBV7-9 and TRBJ2-3; no reliable D call. CDR1 SEHNR and CDR2 FQNEAQ come from the germline V gene (reference sequence). V gave up 2 bases and J gave up 4 bases, with 13 bases separating them. The CDR3 covers 15 residues. Here the CDR3 DNA reads TGTGCCAGCAGCTTATGGGCACCTGCGGCAGATACGCAGTATTTT. Encoded protein: CASSLWAPAADTQYF.

This clone has a single count. The genes are TRBV29-1 and TRBJ1-1; 8 nucleotides match TRBD1. The J segment lost 4 bases and the V segment lost 0 bases, leaving 7 bases of the junction unmatched. The length of the CDR3 is 15 residues. CDR1 and CDR2 from the germline V gene are SQVTM and ANQGSEA. The CDR3 loop is CSVEDNQGASTEAFF. CDR3 coding DNA: TGCAGCGTTGAAGATAATCAGGGGGCTTCCACTGAAGCTTTCTTT.

V usage is TRBV29-1 and J usage is TRBJ2-2, with TRBD2 matching 13 bases. Germline trimming cut 7 bases from V and 7 bases from J; bases unmatched to any gene: 3. This CDR3 contains 13 residues. The V gene's germline CDR1 is SQVTM and CDR2 ANQGSEA. CDR3 in DNA: TGCAGCGCCGGGACTAGCGGGATCGGGGAGCTGTTTTTT. Protein sequence: CSAGTSGIGELFF.

This clone was observed at least ten times. The chain joins TRBV5-1 to TRBJ2-1, with no clear D. The V gene lost 3 bases and the J gene lost 5 bases, with 12 bases spanning the gap. The CDR3 is 14 residues long. CDR1 is SGHRS and CDR2 is YFSETQ in the germline V gene. CDR3 protein: CASSWSVVDNEQFF. Written as DNA, the CDR3 is TGCGCCAGCAGCTGGTCGGTGGTTGACAATGAGCAGTTCTTC.

The chain recombines TRBV5-6 with TRBJ1-5; D may be TRBD1 (5 bases). The CDR3 has 14 residues. V lost 4 bases, J lost 3 bases, and 11 bases lay in between. Germline V gene data show CDR1 as SGHDT and CDR2 as YYEEEE. In DNA, the CDR3 is TGTGCCAGCAGCACTCGACAGTCCAATCAGCCCCAGCATTTT. It translates to CASSTRQSNQPQHF.

Only a few counts were recorded for this clone. V is TRBV29-1 and J is TRBJ2-3; TRBD2 matches 11 bases. The V gene end was trimmed by 7 bases and the J gene end by 6 bases; junction bases not matched to a gene: 0. The CDR3 totals 11 residues. Germline V gives CDR1 SQVTM, CDR2 ANQGSEA. This chain's CDR3 is CSGTSGDTQYF. The CDR3 bases are TGCAGCGGGACTAGCGGGGATACGCAGTATTTT.

This chain links TRBV7-9 with TRBJ1-4; tentatively, D is TRBD1 (5 bases). Trimming removed 5 bases at V and 12 bases at J, with 19 bases between. The germline V gene encodes CDR1 SEHNR and CDR2 FQNEAQ (reference sequence). The CDR3 has 14 amino acids. The CDR3 nucleotides are TGTGCCAGCAGCCCCCGGGGGAGGGATCATCAACTGTTTTTT. Translated, it gives CASSPRGRDHQLFF.

Details on this clone: A read error may explain this, as a much larger clone is one base away. Other nucleotide sequences from this sample produce the same CDR3. The chain employs TRBV2 and TRBJ2-3; unclear D gene. Germline V gene lookup returns CDR1 SNHLY and CDR2 FYNNEI. The CDR3 runs 12 residues. V lost 8 bases, J lost 0 bases, and 6 bases lay in between. CDR3 in amino acids: CASRRSTDTQYF. The CDR3 DNA sequence: TGTGCCAGCCGGCGGAGCACAGATACGCAGTATTTT. The variable domain in full, completed from reference TRBV2 and TRBJ2-3, reads EPEVTQTPSHQVTQMGQEVILRCVPISNHLYFYWYRQILGQKVEFLVSFYNNEISEKSEIFDDQFSVERPDGSNFTLKIRSTKLEDSAMYFCASRRSTDTQYFGPGTRLTVL.

This rearrangement joins TRBV7-2 to TRBJ2-1; no clear D. The CDR3 has 16 residues. Looked up from germline, CDR1 is SGHTA and CDR2 is FQGNSA. V was cut by 1 base and J by 1 base, with 11 bases left in between. The CDR3 DNA follows: TGTGCCAGCAGCTTAGGGGGTAGTCGGTCCTACAATGAGCAGTTCTTC. This codes for CASSLGGSRSYNEQFF.

The chain uses TRBV5-4 and TRBJ2-7, with 11 bases lining up with TRBD2. Trimming removed 3 bases from V and 3 bases from J; junction bases left unmatched: 2. Germline CDR1 and CDR2: SGHNT and YYREEE (reference sequence). There are 14 residues in the CDR3. CDR3 nucleotides: TGTGCCAGCAGCTCTAGCGGGAGGAACTACGAGCAGTACTTC. It codes for CASSSSGRNYEQYF.

This clone was observed a handful of times. The sample holds other DNA sequences that translate to the same CDR3. The chain carries TRBV7-9 and TRBJ2-3, with D perhaps TRBD1 (6 bases). V was cut by 5 bases and J by 4 bases, with 10 bases left in between. CDR1 is SEHNR and CDR2 is FQNEAQ in the germline V gene (reference sequence). The CDR3 sequence is 13 residues long. CDR3 in DNA: TGTGCCAGCAGCCCCAGGGGACCAGATACGCAGTATTTT. This sequence encodes CASSPRGPDTQYF.

This clone was detected many times. The V gene is TRBV5-1, the J gene TRBJ2-3; TRBD1 matches 9 bases. Germline CDR1 is SGHRS and CDR2 is YFSETQ. This CDR3 has 15 residues. V dropped 2 bases and J dropped 4; count of bases not matched to a gene: 5. Here the CDR3 DNA reads TGCGCCAGCAGCTTCGGGACAGGGTTGGCAGATACGCAGTATTTT. It codes for CASSFGTGLADTQYF.

This clone was recorded once. Given a much more abundant clone one base away, this may be a read error. The rearrangement joins TRBV5-6 to TRBJ1-1; possible D gene TRBD1, 6 bases. The CDR3 consists of 13 residues. The V end lost 0 bases, the J end lost 4 bases, and 7 bases lay between the germline ends. Germline V gene sequence: CDR1 SGHDT, CDR2 YYEEEE. CDR3 DNA: TGTGCCAGCAGCTTGGGCAGGGGCACTGAAGCTTTCTTT. Its protein product is CASSLGRGTEAFF.

The chain carries TRBV7-9 and TRBJ2-1; D is unresolved. This CDR3 has 11 residues. Per germline, CDR1 SEHNR and CDR2 FQNEAQ (reference sequence). V dropped 3 bases and J dropped 8 bases, with 5 bases sitting between them. In nucleotides, the CDR3 is TGTGCCAGCAGCTTTGGTTATGAGCAGTTCTTC. As protein: CASSFGYEQFF.

The rearrangement joins TRBV10-1 to TRBJ2-2; D is possibly TRBD1 (6 bases). The V gene's germline CDR1 is WNHNN and CDR2 SYGVQD (reference sequence). This CDR3 has 18 amino acids. With 2 bases removed from V and 1 base from J, the gap between germline ends came to 17 bases. The DNA of the CDR3 is TGCGCCAGCAGTGAGCCCCTTCAGACAGGAGGGAACACCGGGGAGCTGTTTTTT. Amino acids: CASSEPLQTGGNTGELFF.

The chain is built from TRBV7-2 and TRBJ2-7; D unclear. The CDR3 contains 16 residues. Germline lookup yields CDR1 SGHTA and CDR2 FQGNSA. V shed 2 bases and J shed 6 bases, with 20 bases lying between them. Here the CDR3 reads CASSLNPPPLPGEQYF. CDR3 coding DNA: TGTGCCAGCAGCTTAAACCCCCCGCCCCTTCCCGGCGAGCAGTACTTC.

The chain uses TRBV7-6 and TRBJ2-7, with D unresolved. The germline V gene has CDR1 SGHVS and CDR2 FNYEAQ. The CDR3 is made up of 14 amino acids. V dropped 1 base and J dropped 0 bases, with 7 bases sitting between them. The CDR3 here is CASSLDPSSYEQYF. In DNA form, the CDR3 reads TGTGCCAGCAGCTTAGACCCTAGCTCCTACGAGCAGTACTTC.

V is TRBV14 and J is TRBJ2-7; D is perhaps TRBD2 (6 bases). CDR3 length equals 15 residues. V was cut by 4 bases and J by 4 bases, with 17 bases left in between. Germline V CDR1 and CDR2: SGHDN, FVKESK. CDR3 in amino acids: CASSRGAGSAYEQYF. The CDR3 DNA follows: TGTGCCAGCAGCCGCGGCGCCGGGAGTGCGTACGAGCAGTACTTC.

The V call is TRBV6-1, the J call TRBJ2-7; TRBD2 agrees at 10 bases. This CDR3 comprises 15 residues. CDR1 is MNHNS, CDR2 SASEGT, per germline. V shed 5 bases, J shed 3 bases, and the junction held 7 bases outside the gene matches. The DNA for the CDR3 is TGTGCCAGCAGTCCTTCTAGCGGGAGTATCTACGAGCAGTACTTC. Protein sequence: CASSPSSGSIYEQYF.